One sample yielded the 5 T cell receptor beta chains listed below, sequenced in a study of CXCR3-negative and CXCR3-positive naive CD8 T cells (dated by TCRdb to between 2018 and 2020). Instrument used: NextSeq 550. The Human TCR Profiling Kit (MiLaboratory) was used to prepare UMI-labeled 5' RACE TRB cDNA libraries. TCRdb reprocessed the reads, and each CDR3 protein sequence is entered once, without DNA. The data table for this sample lists 45,000 to 60,000 distinct CDR3 sequences. The ten largest clones take up 20% to 25% of the sample. Sequenced sample: memory CD8+ T cells from blood. The cell subset or site label of this sample denotes: conventional CD8+ memory T cells (TMEM), sorted as controls. These receptors were obtained from a human donor in good health. Some clones in this sample may be carry-over from other donors' samples.

CDR3 amino acids: CSARTLGMRQAFF. The chain joins TRBV29-1 to TRBJ1-1; TCRdb reports TRBD1, a call that lacks DNA to check it against. The CDR3 runs to 13 residues. Germline V gives CDR1 SQVTM, CDR2 ANQGSEA.

This chain links TRBV5-5 with TRBJ1-1; TCRdb's D call, TRBD1, is unchecked because there is no DNA. Germline assignment: CDR1 SGHKS and CDR2 YYEKEE (reference sequence). CDR3 size: 12 residues. The CDR3 sequence is CASSQGTGDDIF.

This clonotype shows up as medium-sized by frequency. This chain uses TRBV6-2 or TRBV6-3 with TRBJ2-1. The germline V gene encodes CDR1 MNHEY and CDR2 SVGEGT. The CDR3 is 15 amino acids. The CDR3 loop reads CASSYRHLGHNEQFF.

This chain joins TRBV6-2 or TRBV6-3 and TRBJ1-1; TCRdb outputs TRBD1, but without DNA this stays unchecked. The germline V gene has CDR1 MNHEY and CDR2 SVGEGT. CDR3 length equals 13 residues. This CDR3 is CASSYRDNTEAFF.

This chain links TRBV20-1 with TRBJ2-7; TCRdb's D call, TRBD2, is unchecked because there is no DNA. CDR1 and CDR2 (germline): DFQATT, SNEGSKA (reference sequence). This CDR3 contains 14 residues. This CDR3 is CSARGTSGEYEQYF.